Presented here are 6 T cell receptor beta chains from one specimen sequenced in a study of T cell repertoires in cytomegalovirus infection. TCRdb re-called the reads with MiXCR, one entry per CDR3 protein. Of just over 300,000 distinct CDR3 sequences in the sample, 15% to 20% are singletons; the top ten hold approximately 12%. The specimen was PBMCs. The receptors shown here come from a human donor in good health (CMV status not recorded). Some clones in this sample may be carry-over from other donors' samples.

This clonotype was counted at least ten times. The chain is built from TRBV11-2 and TRBJ2-5; 11 bases line up with TRBD2. Germline V gene data show CDR1 as SGHAT and CDR2 as FQNNGV. The CDR3 is 19 residues long. Germline trimming cut 5 bases from V and 8 bases from J; bases unmatched to any gene: 22. CDR3 in DNA: TGTGCCAGCAGCCTAACTAGCGGGGGAACCGGTATCAAAGCGTCTACCCAGTACTTC. This sequence encodes CASSLTSGGTGIKASTQYF.

CDR3 bases: TGCAGTGCCCAACCCAGGGGAACTGAAGCTTTCTTT. Amino acid sequence: CSAQPRGTEAFF. The chain employs TRBV20-1 and TRBJ1-1, with TRBD1 as a possible D gene (6 bases). The CDR3 length is 12 residues. CDR1 is DFQATT and CDR2 is SNEGSKA in the germline V gene (reference sequence). The germline V and J ends were trimmed by 6 bases and 5 bases, with 13 bases remaining between them.

There are a few counts of this clonotype. This sequence joins TRBV20-1 and TRBJ1-2, with TRBD1 as a possible D gene (5 bases). This CDR3 is 12 amino acids long. Per the germline V gene, CDR1 is DFQATT and CDR2 is SNEGSKA (reference sequence). V lost 5 bases, J lost 6 bases, and 13 bases lay in between. The CDR3 region is CSAPAGGDGYTF. CDR3 nucleotides: TGCAGTGCTCCGGCCGGGGGTGATGGCTACACCTTC.

This clonotype was detected many times. The chain joins TRBV5-1 to TRBJ2-1; perhaps D is TRBD1 or TRBD2 (5 bases each). The CDR3 is made up of 14 amino acids. V was cut by 0 bases and J by 4 bases, with 8 bases left in between. Per the germline V gene, CDR1 is SGHRS and CDR2 is YFSETQ. DNA for the CDR3: TGCGCCAGCAGCTTGGACGGGGCGTACAATGAGCAGTTCTTC. Translation: CASSLDGAYNEQFF.

This clonotype was seen ten or more times. The chain uses TRBV7-6 and TRBJ2-6; 10 nucleotides match TRBD1. V dropped 5 bases and J dropped 0; count of bases not matched to a gene: 7. The CDR3 is 18 amino acids. The germline V gene encodes CDR1 SGHVS and CDR2 FNYEAQ. In DNA form, the CDR3 reads TGTGCCAGCAGCCAGGGACAGGGGACTCTCTCTGGGGCCAACGTCCTGACTTTC. This sequence encodes CASSQGQGTLSGANVLTF.

The chain employs TRBV6-5 and TRBJ1-6; D is perhaps TRBD1 (5 bases). Germline assignment: CDR1 MNHEY and CDR2 SVGAGI. This CDR3 has 16 residues. V was clipped by 1 base and J by 2 bases, with 9 bases between them. CDR3 coding DNA: TGTGCCAGCAGTTACTTACTGACAGCCTATAATTCACCCCTCCACTTT. This codes for CASSYLLTAYNSPLHF.